This TCR beta chain stems from a study of T cell repertoires in cytomegalovirus infection (dated by TCRdb to between 2017 and 2020). Some background on the complete study: Donor HLA type was relevant to the analysis, because carriage of CMV infection together with the matching HLA type was indicated by public TCR beta signatures.

Remarks on this clonotype: No cognate antigen has been identified for it. No clone much larger than this one lies a single base away; base qualities are absent.

Trimming removed 8 bases from V and 1 base from J; the gene matches leave 12 bases unexplained. From the cysteine through the phenylalanine, the CDR3 covers 18 amino acids. The DNA shown is the 54-base CDR3, in frame from base 1. Per the germline V gene, ENHRY is the CDR1 and SYGVKD is the CDR2. The paper's findings and limits, for the study overall: In the ex vivo response, HLA-C-restricted CMV-specific TCR beta clonotypes were dominant, and in two of eight donors the single most frequent clonotype came from this HLA-C-restricted group. In both this cohort and an independent roughly 350-donor cohort, the cumulative frequency of public TCR beta family members distinguished carriers of CMV infection plus the relevant HLA type.

Data came from an Illumina HiSeq 1500. The public reads were reanalyzed by TCRdb: fastp trimming at Q25, MiXCR alignment, in-frame beta chains only. CDR3 protein duplicates are merged, each entry listing the most common genes and DNA. The sample table holds about 600,000 distinct CDR3 sequences, of which around 24% were seen once. Around 8% of the sample lies in the top ten. The sequence derives from a human donor in good health (CMV status not recorded). Some clones in this sample may be carry-over from other donors' samples. The receptor chain draws on TRBV10-3 and TRBJ1-5, with 12 middle bases fitting TRBD1. Sequenced sample: CD8+ T cells from PBMCs. The nucleotide sequence is given as TGTGCCATCGACCGGGACAGGGGGCCTGTGAGGAGCAATCAGCCCCAGCATTTT. The translation is CAIDRDRGPVRSNQPQHF.